Each of the 26 T cell receptor beta chains below was sequenced from the same sample in a study of PD-1 blockade in classical Hodgkin lymphoma. Sequencing used immunoSEQ multiplex PCR; TCRdb keeps in-frame clones, though not all of them. In the table there are about 37,000 clones, about 91% of which are singletons. All patients experienced relapse after autologous stem cell transplantation, and brentuximab vedotin exposure was variable. This material consisted of peripheral blood mononuclear cells (PBMCs), taken before the second cycle of nivolumab. These receptors were obtained from a human donor with classical Hodgkin lymphoma.

The gene calls are TRBV6-5 and TRBJ2-7, with TRBD1 identical over 8 bases. V gave up 5 bases and J gave up 5 bases; unmatched junction bases: 8. Germline CDR1 MNHEY, CDR2 SVGAGI. This CDR3 comprises 14 residues. The CDR3 bases are TGTGCCAGCAGTACTCGGACAGGGCGGGACGAGCAGTACTTC. Translating it yields CASSTRTGRDEQYF.

This chain uses TRBV27 with TRBJ2-1; 9 bases match TRBD1. The V and J ends lost 2 bases and 6 bases, in that order; junction bases with no gene match: 11. Germline V gene sequence: CDR1 MNHEY, CDR2 SMNVEV (reference sequence). The CDR3 sequence is 17 residues long. The CDR3 spells CASSLRDRERGVNEQFF. The CDR3 DNA reads TGTGCCAGCAGTTTACGGGACAGGGAACGAGGTGTCAATGAGCAGTTCTTC.

J is TRBJ1-2 and V is TRBV2, with TRBD1 matching 7 bases. Germline V gene lookup returns CDR1 SNHLY and CDR2 FYNNEI. J lost 5 bases, V lost 6 bases, and 3 bases had no gene match. The CDR3 sequence is 12 residues long. The CDR3 nucleotides read TGTGCCAGCAGGGACAGGATTTATGGCTACACCTTC. Protein sequence: CASRDRIYGYTF.

In DNA, the CDR3 is TGTGCCTGGACTACTCCGGGGAGGAGCAATCAGCCCCAGCATTTT. Amino acid sequence: CAWTTPGRSNQPQHF. J is TRBJ1-5 and V is TRBV30, with D hard to call. This CDR3 has 15 amino acids. Germline V gene lookup returns CDR1 GTSNPN and CDR2 SVGIG (reference sequence). V was trimmed by 4 bases and J by 1 base, leaving 14 bases between them. Full variable domain (remainder filled in from reference TRBV30 and TRBJ1-5): SQTIHQWPATLVQPVGSPLSLECTVEGTSNPNLYWYRQAAGRGLQLLFYSVGIGQISSEVPQNLSASRPQDRQFILSSKKLLLSDSGFYLCAWTTPGRSNQPQHFGDGTRLSIL.

To note about this clone: Its ends do not fully match the called genes, so a read error is possible. V is TRBV7-7 and J is TRBJ2-7; TRBD1 agrees at 9 bases. The CDR3 is made up of 15 amino acids. The germline V gene encodes CDR1 SSHAT and CDR2 FNYEAQ (reference sequence). This chain's CDR3 is CASSIGPTGGYEQYF. The CDR3 DNA follows: TGTGCTAGCAGCATCGGGCCGACAGGGGGCTACGAGCAGTACTTC.

The V call is TRBV5-8, the J call TRBJ2-1, with 14 bases identical to TRBD2. With 4 bases clipped from V and 8 bases from J, the junction kept 2 bases outside the gene matches. CDR1 is SGHTS and CDR2 is YDEGEE in the germline V gene. The CDR3 consists of 14 residues. The DNA for the CDR3 is TGTGCCAGCAGCGGACTAGCGGGAGGTGATGAGCAGTTCTTC. Residues: CASSGLAGGDEQFF. The full variable domain, with the rest looked up from reference TRBV5-8 and TRBJ2-1, is EAGVTQSPTHLIKTRGQQATLRCSPISGHTSVYWYQQALGLGLQFLLWYDEGEERNRGNFPPRFSGRQFPNYSSELNVNALELEDSALYLCASSGLAGGDEQFFGPGTRLTVL.

Remarks on this clone: Germline and junction disagree at one end, which may indicate a read error. The chain couples TRBV5-8 to TRBJ2-1; maybe TRBD2 (6 bases). The CDR3 totals 19 residues. CDR1 SGHTS and CDR2 YDEGEE come from the germline V gene. This chain's CDR3 is CASTQGLLKAVAAYDEQFF. CDR3 bases: TGTGCCAGCACCCAGGGACTTCTCAAAGCCGTAGCAGCCTACGATGAGCAGTTCTTC.

The chain joins TRBV28 to TRBJ1-5; TRBD1 agrees at 9 bases. The germline CDR1 and CDR2 sequences are MDHEN and SYDVKM. CDR3 length equals 17 residues. V was pared by 5 bases and J by 3 bases, with 11 bases of the junction left unmatched. CDR3 sequence reads: CASSRQPGQGPNQPQHF. CDR3 DNA sequence: TGTGCCAGCAGTCGTCAACCGGGACAGGGTCCCAATCAGCCCCAGCATTTT.

The V and J genes are TRBV18 and TRBJ1-5; TRBD1 aligns across 7 bases. The germline gives CDR1 KGHSH, CDR2 LQKENI. Trimming at V came to 2 bases and at J to 1 base, leaving 2 bases not matched to a gene. The CDR3 totals 15 residues. The CDR3, as DNA: TGTGCCAGCTCACCAGGGACAGCGAGCAATCAGCCCCAGCATTTT. Its protein product is CASSPGTASNQPQHF.

V usage is TRBV6-1 and J usage is TRBJ2-7; TRBD1 agrees at 9 bases. The CDR3 consists of 14 residues. The germline V gene encodes CDR1 MNHNS and CDR2 SASEGT. Trimming at V came to 3 bases and at J to 5 bases, leaving 5 bases not matched to a gene. Here the CDR3 DNA reads TGTGCCAGCAGTGACCGGGACAGGGCCGACGAGCAGTACTTC. Amino acids: CASSDRDRADEQYF.

The chain joins TRBV14 to TRBJ2-7; a possible D gene is TRBD1 (6 bases). V lost 4 bases and J 0 bases, leaving 16 bases between the germline ends. Germline values: CDR1 SGHDN, CDR2 FVKESK. This CDR3 region has 16 residues. CDR3 residues: CASSLQGSTISYEQYF. The CDR3, as DNA: TGTGCCAGCAGCCTACAGGGTTCTACTATCTCCTACGAGCAGTACTTC.

The chain combines TRBV5-6 with TRBJ1-3, with D perhaps TRBD1 (5 bases). CDR3 length: 18 amino acids. Germline V gives CDR1 SGHDT, CDR2 YYEEEE. V gave up 4 bases and J gave up 0 bases, with 20 bases separating them. In DNA, the CDR3 is TGTGCCAGCAGCAAAACGCAGGGTGCAGACATCTCTGGAAACACCATATATTTT. This translates into CASSKTQGADISGNTIYF.

This clone was seen only a few times. The rearrangement joins TRBV6-4 to TRBJ2-1; TRBD2 aligns across 7 bases. The V segment lost 5 bases and the J segment 5 bases; nucleotides outside the gene matches: 6. This CDR3 has 14 amino acids. Germline V lookup: CDR1 MRHNA, CDR2 SNTAGT. CDR3 sequence (DNA): TGTGCCAGCAGTCTCCTAGCGGAGAACAATGAGCAGTTCTTC. Residues: CASSLLAENNEQFF.

This sequence joins TRBV5-1 and TRBJ2-1, with 9 nucleotides matching TRBD1. The CDR3 runs 15 residues. V gave up 4 bases and J gave up 2 bases; unmatched junction bases: 4. Germline-derived CDR1 and CDR2 are SGHRS and YFSETQ. CDR3 bases: TGCGCCAGCAGCCTATGGGACAGGGCCTACAATGAGCAGTTCTTC. Amino acid sequence: CASSLWDRAYNEQFF.

This chain joins TRBV5-1 and TRBJ2-7; D ambiguous. CDR3 length: 13 residues. Trimming shortened V by 1 base and J by 1 base, and 6 bases separated the two germline ends. Germline V lookup: CDR1 SGHRS, CDR2 YFSETQ. Here the CDR3 reads CASSLWVSYEQYF. The CDR3 nucleotides are TGCGCCAGCAGCTTGTGGGTATCCTACGAGCAGTACTTC.

The chain carries TRBV28 and TRBJ2-3, with D tentatively TRBD2 (7 bases). The CDR3 is 15 amino acids. Trimming cost V 5 bases and J 6 bases, with 18 bases left between them. The germline CDR1 and CDR2 sequences are MDHEN and SYDVKM. DNA of the CDR3: TGTGCCAGCAGTACTCGGTCCCGGGGGGCGGATACGCAGTATTTT. It yields the protein CASSTRSRGADTQYF.

This clone was counted between two and nine times. The chain joins TRBV4-2 to TRBJ2-5; 7 bases are a match to TRBD1. V shed 3 bases, J shed 5 bases, and the junction held 3 bases outside the gene matches. Germline lookup yields CDR1 LGHNA and CDR2 YNFKEQ. The CDR3 sequence is 13 residues long. CDR3 residues: CASSQDRTETQYF. The CDR3 DNA is TGTGCCAGCAGCCAGGACAGGACCGAGACCCAGTACTTC.

The chain carries TRBV4-3 and TRBJ2-7, with D possibly being TRBD2 (6 bases). There are 16 residues in the CDR3. The V gene lost 0 bases and the J gene lost 4 bases, with 16 bases spanning the gap. Germline CDR1 reads LGHNA; CDR2 reads YSLEER. CDR3 DNA: TGCGCCAGCAGCCAAGAAAAGGCGGGATCGCTTTACGAGCAGTACTTC. This translates into CASSQEKAGSLYEQYF.

The chain recombines TRBV7-3 with TRBJ1-1; no reliable D call. The CDR3 length is 11 residues. V was pared by 4 bases and J by 4 bases, with 4 bases between. Germline CDR1 SGHTA, CDR2 FQGTGA. DNA of the CDR3: TGTGCCAGCAGCTCCCCCACTGAAGCTTTCTTT. Residues: CASSSPTEAFF.

The rearrangement joins TRBV27 to TRBJ2-3; the match to TRBD2 covers 8 bases. J gave up 6 bases and V 4 bases, and 12 bases lay outside the gene matches. The CDR3 extends over 16 amino acids. In germline, CDR1 is MNHEY, CDR2 SMNVEV (reference sequence). The DNA of the CDR3 is TGTGCCAGCAGTTCTCTCCTAGCGGGTCCAACCGATACGCAGTATTTT. Protein sequence: CASSSLLAGPTDTQYF.

This chain joins TRBV6-1 and TRBJ2-6, with a possible D match to TRBD2 (6 bases). The V and J ends lost 3 bases and 0 bases respectively, with 6 bases between them. CDR1 is MNHNS, CDR2 SASEGT, per germline. This CDR3 region has 15 residues. The CDR3 spells CASSEGGSGANVLTF. In DNA, the CDR3 is TGTGCCAGCAGTGAGGGGGGCTCTGGGGCCAACGTCCTGACTTTC.

A single count supports this clone. The chain joins TRBV29-1 to TRBJ2-1; D is perhaps TRBD1 (7 bases). V lost 8 bases, J lost 8 bases, and 22 bases lay in between. From germline, CDR1 is SQVTM and CDR2 ANQGSEA. The CDR3 length is 14 residues. The CDR3 region is CSSGGQGKVDEQFF. The CDR3 bases are TGCAGCTCAGGGGGGCAGGGTAAGGTCGATGAGCAGTTCTTC.

V is TRBV11-3 and J is TRBJ2-5, with D unresolved. Trimming cost V 2 bases and J 9 bases, with 16 bases left between them. The CDR3 spans 14 residues. CDR1 and CDR2 (germline): SGHNT, YENEEA. CDR3 nucleotides: TGTGCCAGCAGCTTATCGGGCGTGGGGTCGGCCCAGTACTTC. Encoded protein: CASSLSGVGSAQYF.

The V call is TRBV10-1, the J call TRBJ2-3, with TRBD2 matching over 7 bases. V dropped 5 bases and J dropped 0; count of bases not matched to a gene: 8. CDR3 length: 16 residues. Germline V lookup: CDR1 WNHNN, CDR2 SYGVQD (reference sequence). CDR3 DNA sequence: TGCGCCAGCAGTAGGACGCCCGGGAGGAGCACAGATACGCAGTATTTT. Protein sequence: CASSRTPGRSTDTQYF.

The V call is TRBV6-5, the J call TRBJ2-3; D possibly uses TRBD1 or TRBD2 (5 bases each). In germline, CDR1 is MNHEY, CDR2 SVGAGI. This CDR3 contains 14 residues. V was clipped by 4 bases and J by 1 base, with 9 bases between them. In DNA form, the CDR3 reads TGTGCCAGCAGTTGGCCGGGACGCACAGATACGCAGTATTTT. This codes for CASSWPGRTDTQYF.

V is TRBV7-9 and J is TRBJ2-1, with 7 bases aligning to TRBD2. Germline trimming cut 3 bases from V and 0 bases from J; bases unmatched to any gene: 2. Germline CDR1 SEHNR, CDR2 FQNEAQ (reference sequence). The CDR3 contains 15 residues. The CDR3 region is CASSLTSSSYNEQFF. Here the CDR3 DNA reads TGTGCCAGCAGCTTGACTAGCAGCTCCTACAATGAGCAGTTCTTC.